A selection of T cell receptor beta chains follows, all from one sample in a study of blood T cell repertoires in COVID-19. TCRdb's copy holds only in-frame clones and misses some; the assay was immunoSEQ multiplex PCR. The sample carries about 180,000 clones, 82% recorded once. The sequenced material came from peripheral blood. The origin of the receptors is a woman aged 80 or older with active or convalescent COVID-19. Both conserved end residues are part of each CDR3. The order of the fields is J gene, clone size, V gene, D gene, CDR3 DNA, CDR3 protein. The D gene is left open where the match is weak. Expanded clones get a size class; other rows say once, few or many, or leave the size out.

J: TRBJ2-3
size: NA
V: TRBV28
D: TRBD2
DNA: TGTGCCAGCAGCCAACGGACTAGCGGGAGGGCCGTAGATACGCAGTATTTT
CDR3: CASSQRTSGRAVDTQYF

J: TRBJ2-6
size: NA
V: TRBV28
D: TRBD1
DNA: TGTGCCAGCAGCCTCGGGACAGCCCCTTGGTTGGTTCAATTC
CDR3: CASSLGTAPWLVQF

J: TRBJ2-1
size: NA
V: TRBV21-1
D: NA
DNA: TGTGCCAGCAGCTCACCGGGACTAGGAGACCACAATGAGCAGTTCTTC
CDR3: CASSSPGLGDHNEQFF

J: TRBJ1-5
size: NA
V: TRBV2
D: NA
DNA: TGTGCCATCGCCCGGGACACGAATCAGCCCCAGCATTTT
CDR3: CAIARDTNQPQHF

J: TRBJ1-1
size: once
V: TRBV4-1
D: NA
DNA: TGCGCCAGCAGCCAAACAGGCGTTGAAGCTTTCTTT
CDR3: CASSQTGVEAFF

J: TRBJ1-2
size: few
V: TRBV4-2
D: TRBD1
DNA: TGTGCCAGCAGCCAAGGCGACAGGGGTCTTGCCTACACCTTC
CDR3: CASSQGDRGLAYTF

J: TRBJ2-7
size: NA
V: TRBV18
D: NA
DNA: TGTGCCAGCTCACCAGAAATGAGCTCCTACGAGCAGTACTTC
CDR3: CASSPEMSSYEQYF

J: TRBJ1-1
size: NA
V: TRBV28
D: TRBD1
DNA: TGTGCCACCTTAATACTCCGACAGGGGGTGAACACTGAAGCTTTCTTT
CDR3: CATLILRQGVNTEAFF

J: TRBJ2-1
size: NA
V: TRBV2
D: NA
DNA: TGTGCCGGGGGCCGTCAAAGCTCCTACAATGAGCAGTTCTTC
CDR3: CAGGRQSSYNEQFF

J: TRBJ1-1
size: NA
V: TRBV6-5
D: TRBD1
DNA: TGTGCCAGCAGTCGGGCGGACAGGGAAACTGAAGCTTTCTTT
CDR3: CASSRADRETEAFF

J: TRBJ1-4
size: NA
V: TRBV18
D: NA
DNA: TGTGCCAGCTCTCGACAGGCTACAACTAATGAAAAACTGTTTTTT
CDR3: CASSRQATTNEKLFF

J: TRBJ2-6
size: NA
V: TRBV18
D: NA
DNA: TGTGCCAGCTCATCAGTCTCTGGGGCCAACGTCCTGACTTTC
CDR3: CASSSVSGANVLTF

J: TRBJ1-2
size: once
V: TRBV5-1
D: NA
DNA: TGCGCCAGCGCCACATCAGAAGTTTATGGCTACACCTTC
CDR3: CASATSEVYGYTF

J: TRBJ2-7
size: NA
V: TRBV11-1
D: TRBD1
DNA: TGTGCCAGCAGCGTACCGACAGGGGGCAGGTACGAGCAGTACTTC
CDR3: CASSVPTGGRYEQYF

J: TRBJ1-5
size: NA
V: TRBV28
D: TRBD1
DNA: TGTGCCAGCAGTGGGACAGGGATGGGTAGCAATCAGCCCCAGCATTTT
CDR3: CASSGTGMGSNQPQHF

J: TRBJ1-3
size: NA
V: TRBV7-9
D: NA
DNA: TGTGCCAGCAGCGACTTCTTAGGAAACACCATATATTTT
CDR3: CASSDFLGNTIYF

J: TRBJ2-2
size: NA
V: TRBV14
D: TRBD2
DNA: TGTGCCAGCAGCCAAGTTCGGACTAGTTTCACCGGGGAGCTGTTTTTT
CDR3: CASSQVRTSFTGELFF

J: TRBJ2-1
size: NA
V: TRBV19
D: NA
DNA: TGTGCCAGTAGTTCCTGGGCAGGACAGTCCTACAATGAGCAGTTCTTC
CDR3: CASSSWAGQSYNEQFF

J: TRBJ2-7
size: NA
V: TRBV3-1/TRBV3-2
D: NA
DNA: TGTGCCAGCAGCCAAGTTACGGGAGCTTCCTACGAGCAGTACTTC
CDR3: CASSQVTGASYEQYF

J: TRBJ1-1
size: few
V: TRBV15
D: NA
DNA: TGTGCCACCAGCAGAGAGCCAGGGGAATACACTGAAGCTTTCTTT
CDR3: CATSREPGEYTEAFF

J: TRBJ2-1
size: NA
V: TRBV10-2
D: TRBD2
DNA: TGCGCCAGCAGTGAGTCCGCTTTTTCTAGCGGGCCTCCTAATGAGCAGTTCTTC
CDR3: CASSESAFSSGPPNEQFF

J: TRBJ2-7
size: many
V: TRBV7-9
D: NA
DNA: TGTGCCAGCAGCGCGGGGGGACAGGGATTCTACGAGCAGTACTTC
CDR3: CASSAGGQGFYEQYF

J: TRBJ2-5
size: NA
V: TRBV27
D: NA
DNA: TGTGCCAGCAGTTATCAGGGAGAGACCCAGTACTTC
CDR3: CASSYQGETQYF

J: TRBJ2-1
size: few
V: TRBV5-1
D: NA
DNA: TGCGCCAGCAGCTTCTCCGGGGTTCAGGAGCTTGAGCAGTTCTTC
CDR3: CASSFSGVQELEQFF

J: TRBJ2-1
size: NA
V: TRBV19
D: TRBD2
DNA: TGTGCCAGTAGTAGCGGGAGGAGGAATGAGCAGTTCTTC
CDR3: CASSSGRRNEQFF

J: TRBJ1-2
size: NA
V: TRBV28
D: NA
DNA: TGTGCCAGCAGCGCGGCGGTTTATGGCTACACCTTC
CDR3: CASSAAVYGYTF

J: TRBJ1-2
size: NA
V: TRBV7-9
D: TRBD1
DNA: TGTGCCAGCAGCCGGACCCAGGGGGCGGGTGGCTACACCTTC
CDR3: CASSRTQGAGGYTF

J: TRBJ2-1
size: NA
V: TRBV12-3/TRBV12-4
D: TRBD1
DNA: TGTGCCAGCAGAATCGACAGGGACAATGAGCAGTTCTTC
CDR3: CASRIDRDNEQFF

J: TRBJ2-1
size: once
V: TRBV5-1
D: TRBD2
DNA: TGCGCCAGCAGCTTTGCTAGCGGGGGGTCTGAGCAGTTCTTC
CDR3: CASSFASGGSEQFF

J: TRBJ1-4
size: once
V: TRBV9
D: NA
DNA: TGTGCCAGCAGCCCCGCACCACTAACGAATGAAAAACTGTTTTTT
CDR3: CASSPAPLTNEKLFF